This T cell receptor beta chain was found in a study of T cells in Graves' hyperthyroidism and ophthalmopathy (dated by TCRdb to between 2019 and 2020). In the study overall: Peripheral blood was sampled at the time of initial diagnosis, prior to any treatment. TCR V-J signatures able to tell the groups apart were searched for in a discovery cohort of 95 to 100 patients, of whom 43 had Graves' ophthalmopathy and 57 had stable Graves' hyperthyroidism. Prospective prediction of ophthalmopathy was tested in an independent validation cohort of fewer than 20 hyperthyroidism patients and 17 patients who later progressed to ophthalmopathy. TCR Vbeta CDR3 sequencing of fewer than 150 peripheral blood samples (43 ophthalmopathy, around 80 hyperthyroidism and roughly 17 progressor patients) is reported in the paper. Once sampling was done, hyperthyroidism patients were given methimazole at a starting dose of 30 mg daily, whereas ophthalmopathy patients were given high-dose intravenous methylprednisolone. The roughly 100 discovery patients were randomly divided into training and test sets at a 7:3 ratio. In six Graves' hyperthyroidism patients, the study also compared T-cell repertoires from thyroid tissue with T-cell repertoires from blood.

CDR1 and CDR2 are drawn from the germline V gene: SGHTA, FQGTGA. Its CDR3 holds 14 amino acids, cysteine through phenylalanine. Solely the CDR3 DNA is kept, with 42 bases framed from the first base. A distance of 7 bases separates the germline ends of V and J, which lose 3 bases and 0 bases respectively. Graves' hyperthyroidism was defined as stable when no progression to ophthalmopathy occurred over 18 months of follow-up. The hyperthyroidism patients were between 18 and 65 years old and newly diagnosed, with a disease duration of less than 2 months. Patients with uncontrolled infections, other autoimmune diseases, pregnancy or lactation were excluded. Diagnoses were based on clinical symptoms, serum thyroxine and TRAb, thyroid ultrasound and orbital computed tomography. Ficoll-Paque density gradient centrifugation was used to isolate PBMCs from 10 ml of fresh peripheral blood. Total RNA was extracted with Trizol reagent, and quality was checked on an Agilent 2100 Bioanalyzer.

The study at large found these results: Sample size was not statistically predetermined, and blinding of investigators to group allocation was not performed. In cross-validation, a model built on a 13 V-J signature told ophthalmopathy apart from stable hyperthyroidism with 85% to 90% sensitivity and 81% to 82% specificity, and in testing the same model reached 80%/75%. Most expanded thyroid clonotypes (frequency above 0.001) were also found in blood, which suggests that blood repertoires may mirror thyroid immune responses. In validation, progression to ophthalmopathy was predicted by the model with 70% to 71% sensitivity and 72% to 85% specificity, a median of roughly 6.4 months before onset.

This clonotype was counted at least ten times. Its specific antigen is unknown. Base qualities are not recorded, but no much larger clone differs from it by a single base. TCR beta CDR3 regions were amplified from RNA transcripts. The TCR CDR3 was subjected to a first round of RT-PCR using the HTBI primer set and the Qiagen OneStep RT-PCR kit. Libraries were constructed in a second round of multiplex PCR, after which size selection and purification were carried out. The libraries were sequenced on an Illumina HiSeq2000 using paired-end 100 bp reads. The source study handled its data this way. Raw data were processed with SOAPnuke, discarding reads with adapters, uncalled bases, mean Phred below 15, or no exact constant-primer or identifier match. COPE v1.2.5 was used to merge high-quality paired reads, and clonotypes were defined as unique nucleotide sequences. MiTCR v1.1 was used to align clonotypes to the IMGT TRBV, TRBD and TRBJ reference segments. The analysis was restricted to V-J combinations with a frequency above 0.0001, which together covered over 99% of the repertoires. A TCS score was defined as the ratio of F50 (clonal expansion) to E x V (chaos), with BLOSUM62-based TCRdist applied between CDR3 peptides within each V-J. Welch's t-statistics and random forest reduced fewer than 600 V-J features to around 14, which were used in a naive Bayes classifier (R e1071). TCRdb took the public reads, trimmed them with fastp at Q25, ran MiXCR for clone calling and kept in-frame beta chains. Duplicate CDR3 protein sequences are folded into a single record with the most common DNA and genes. The V and J calls and clone size come from TCRdb's table, not from the authors' own analysis. A total of some 720,000 distinct CDR3 sequences appear in this sample, about a sixth of them only once. The ten largest account for under 9.5% of the sample.

The sample comprised blood. This receptor was obtained from a man between 18 and 35 years old with Graves' hyperthyroidism. The chain is assembled from TRBV7-3 and TRBJ2-3; no D gene is confidently identified. CDR3 loop: CASSFGLSTDTQYF. The nucleotide sequence is given as TGTGCCAGCAGCTTTGGTCTGAGCACAGATACGCAGTATTTT.